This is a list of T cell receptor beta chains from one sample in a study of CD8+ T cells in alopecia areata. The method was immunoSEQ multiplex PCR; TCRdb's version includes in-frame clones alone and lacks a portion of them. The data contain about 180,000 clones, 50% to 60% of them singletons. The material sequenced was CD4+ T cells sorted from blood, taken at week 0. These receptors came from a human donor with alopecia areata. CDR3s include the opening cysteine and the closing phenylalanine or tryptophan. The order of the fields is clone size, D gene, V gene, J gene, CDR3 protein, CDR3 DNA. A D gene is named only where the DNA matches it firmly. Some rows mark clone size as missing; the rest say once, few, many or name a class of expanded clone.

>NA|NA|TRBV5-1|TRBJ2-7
CASSLVGIEEQYF
TGCGCCAGCAGCTTGGTCGGGATTGAAGAGCAGTACTTC
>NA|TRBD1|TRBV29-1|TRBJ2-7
CSARQGADYEQYF
TGCAGCGCCAGACAGGGGGCGGACTACGAGCAGTACTTC
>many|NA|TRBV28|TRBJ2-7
CASSFGSYEQYF
TGTGCCAGCAGTTTTGGCTCCTACGAGCAGTACTTC
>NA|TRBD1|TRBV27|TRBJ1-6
CASRGQGRGSPLHF
TGTGCCAGCAGGGGACAGGGAAGGGGTTCACCCCTCCACTTT
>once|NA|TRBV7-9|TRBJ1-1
CASSLIGVSEAFF
TGTGCCAGCAGCTTGATTGGGGTGTCTGAAGCTTTCTTT
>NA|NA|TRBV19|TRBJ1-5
CASSRTANQPQHF
TGTGCCAGTAGTAGGACAGCGAATCAGCCCCAGCATTTT
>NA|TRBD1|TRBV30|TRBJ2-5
CAWNDRGPETQYF
TGTGCCTGGAACGACAGGGGGCCGGAGACCCAGTACTTC
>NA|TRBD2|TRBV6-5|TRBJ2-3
CASSYRLAVSTDTQYF
TGTGCCAGCAGTTACCGACTAGCGGTTAGCACAGATACGCAGTATTTT
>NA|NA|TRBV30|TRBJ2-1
CAWGDNEQFF
TGTGCCTGGGGAGACAATGAGCAGTTCTTC
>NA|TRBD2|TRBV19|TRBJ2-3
CASERGGGTTDTQYF
TGTGCCAGTGAACGAGGCGGGGGGACCACAGATACGCAGTATTTT
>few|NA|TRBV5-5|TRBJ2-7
CASSLVGTYEQYF
TGTGCCAGCAGCTTGGTCGGCACCTACGAGCAGTACTTC
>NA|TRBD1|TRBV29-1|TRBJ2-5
CSVDHRGIQETQYF
TGCAGCGTTGACCACAGGGGGATCCAAGAGACCCAGTACTTC
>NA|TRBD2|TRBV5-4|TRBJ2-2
CASSLGLAGNTGELFF
TGTGCCAGCAGCTTGGGGCTAGCGGGGAATACCGGGGAGCTGTTTTTT
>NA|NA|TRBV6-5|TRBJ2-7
CASSYGVGTQNYEQYF
TGTGCCAGCAGTTATGGGGTGGGGACACAAAACTACGAGCAGTACTTC
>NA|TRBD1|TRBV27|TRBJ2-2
CASSTGGANTGELFF
TGTGCCAGCAGTACAGGGGGAGCGAACACCGGGGAGCTGTTTTTT
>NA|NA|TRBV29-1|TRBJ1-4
CSVGGITNEKLFF
TGCAGCGTTGGTGGGATTACTAATGAAAAACTGTTTTTT
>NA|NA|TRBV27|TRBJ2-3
CASSLWQGADTQYF
TGTGCCAGCAGTTTATGGCAGGGCGCAGATACGCAGTATTTT
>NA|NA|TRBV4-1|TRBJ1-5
CASSQTAGPNQPQHF
TGCGCCAGCAGCCAAACGGCAGGCCCCAATCAGCCCCAGCATTTT
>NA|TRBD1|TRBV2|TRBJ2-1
CASNPQGTFYNEQFF
TGTGCCAGCAACCCACAGGGGACCTTCTACAATGAGCAGTTCTTC
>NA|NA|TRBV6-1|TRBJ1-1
CASSEAGVGTQAFF
TGTGCCAGCAGTGAAGCGGGGGTGGGTACTCAAGCTTTCTTT
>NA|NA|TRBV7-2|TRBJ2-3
CASSSRKRDTQYF
TGTGCCAGCAGCTCTAGAAAGCGGGATACGCAGTATTTT
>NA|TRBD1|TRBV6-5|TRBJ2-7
CASSPDRASYEQYF
TGTGCCAGCAGTCCGGACAGGGCGTCCTACGAGCAGTACTTC
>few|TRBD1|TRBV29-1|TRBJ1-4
CSRSGLETGNEKLFF
TGCAGCCGAAGCGGTCTCGAGACAGGGAATGAAAAACTGTTTTTT
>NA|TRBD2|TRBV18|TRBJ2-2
CASSPSGGANGELFF
TGTGCCAGCTCACCGAGCGGGGGCGCGAACGGGGAGCTGTTTTTT
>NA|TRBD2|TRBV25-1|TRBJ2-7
CASTNSGGDYEQYF
TGTGCCAGCACCAATAGCGGGGGCGACTACGAGCAGTACTTC
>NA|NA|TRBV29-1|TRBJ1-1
CSVGHRLGTEAFF
TGCAGCGTTGGGCACCGCTTAGGCACTGAAGCTTTCTTT
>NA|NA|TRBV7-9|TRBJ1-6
CASSEQGRNSPLHF
TGTGCCAGCAGCGAGCAGGGCCGTAATTCACCCCTCCACTTT
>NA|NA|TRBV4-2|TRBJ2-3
CASSQVGSGTASTDTQYF
TGTGCCAGCAGCCAAGTCGGGTCCGGGACCGCCAGCACAGATACGCAGTATTTT
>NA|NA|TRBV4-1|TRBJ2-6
CASSQETASGGANVLTF
TGCGCCAGCAGCCAAGAGACAGCGTCAGGTGGGGCCAACGTCCTGACTTTC
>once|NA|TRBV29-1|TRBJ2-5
CSVAMETQYF
TGCAGCGTTGCGATGGAGACCCAGTACTTC
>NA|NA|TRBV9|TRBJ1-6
CASSLDRVGNSPLHF
TGTGCCAGCAGCCTAGACCGGGTGGGTAATTCACCCCTCCACTTT
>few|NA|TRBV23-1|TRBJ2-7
CATPGTDYEQYF
TGCGCCACCCCCGGGACGGACTACGAGCAGTACTTC
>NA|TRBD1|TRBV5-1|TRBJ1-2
CASSFPKGQGDYGYTF
TGCGCCAGCAGCTTTCCCAAGGGACAGGGTGACTATGGCTACACCTTC
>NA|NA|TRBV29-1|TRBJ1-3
CSGGIGNTIYF
TGCAGCGGGGGGATTGGAAACACCATATATTTT
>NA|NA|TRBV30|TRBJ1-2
CAWTANYGYTF
TGTGCCTGGACAGCTAACTATGGCTACACCTTC
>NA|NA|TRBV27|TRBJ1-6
CASSGSSASPLHF
TGTGCCAGCTCAGGGTCTAGCGCTTCACCCCTCCACTTT
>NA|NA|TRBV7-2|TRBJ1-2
CASSFTDGYTF
TGTGCCAGCAGCTTCACAGACGGCTACACCTTC
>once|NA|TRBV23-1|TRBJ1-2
CASSQFGGYGYTF
TGCGCCAGCAGTCAATTTGGGGGGTATGGCTACACCTTC
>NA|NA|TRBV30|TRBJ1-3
CAWSVLQSGNTIYF
TGTGCCTGGAGTGTACTACAGTCTGGAAACACCATATATTTT
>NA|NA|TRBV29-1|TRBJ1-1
CSVRKVNTEAFF
TGCAGCGTCCGAAAGGTAAACACTGAAGCTTTCTTT
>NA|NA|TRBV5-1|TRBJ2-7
CASSLEDGYEQYF
TGCGCCAGCAGCTTGGAGGACGGCTACGAGCAGTACTTC
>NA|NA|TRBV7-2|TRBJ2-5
CASRKKTGTQETQYF
TGTGCCAGCAGGAAAAAGACAGGCACTCAAGAGACCCAGTACTTC